Reported below is one T cell receptor beta chain. Which antigen it targets is not known. Base quality data are lacking; no much larger clone is found one base away. At one collaborating source in Seattle, patients were enrolled during active infection and were followed longitudinally through the course of disease. The collaborating institutions used their own protocols to collect whole blood in K2EDTA tubes. For TCRbeta analysis, collaborator samples were shipped as frozen whole blood, as isolated PBMCs, or as DNA extracted from either sample type. These data belong to a study of blood T cell repertoires in COVID-19 (dated by TCRdb to between 2020 and 2021). Context from the whole study: Samples from collaborators originated in the United States, Italy and Spain and spanned both the acute and convalescent phases of COVID-19. The samples were drawn from two sources: the first 160 participants of the ongoing ImmuneRACE study, and over 950 subjects contributed by 6 global collaborators. The repertoires were released in a freely available public database intended as a resource for research on the immune response to SARS-CoV-2. The prospective study material was composed of cDNA or gDNA derived from T cells, B-cell-depleted T cells, or PBMCs. Where available, HLA class I and class II types were taken from metadata supplied by the sample provider and were not determined by assay-based typing. Nearly every sample came with metadata listing a de-identified subject ID, COVID-19 status, age in years and sex. Subjects who had been exposed to COVID-19, were actively infected with it, or had recovered from it provided the deeply sampled blood TCRbeta repertoires that made up the dataset. Paper-wide results and their limitations: Clinical and demographic metadata were provided uncurated, with the amount varying by source and participant.

V is cut back by 7 bases and J by 4 bases, with 5 bases in the junction unmatched. Inclusive of the bounding cysteine and phenylalanine, the CDR3 is 13 residues long. The only DNA kept is the CDR3, 39 bases in frame from the first base. CDR1 and CDR2 were assigned from the germline V gene as SQVTM and ANQGSEA. TCRbeta CDR3 regions were amplified from genomic DNA using the immunoSEQ Assay, a bias-controlled multiplex PCR. The study's own analysis went as follows. Nucleated cell counts per sample were estimated from amplification of reference gene primers within the assay. To quantify the absolute abundance of each unique TCRbeta CDR3 rearrangement, sequence reads were collapsed and filtered. For each sample, productive Simpson clonality was calculated as the square root of Simpson's diversity index across productive rearrangements. TCRdb re-hosts the immuneACCESS table, in-frame sequences only. Its copies lack some clones; in the studies checked, an unresolved V gene accounts for under half of them, and the cause for the rest is not known. That table furnishes V, J and clone size, whereas the DNA furnished D and trimming. In this sample the table shows roughly 410,000 clones, approximately 89% of which occur a single time. The ten largest clones represent 2% to 2.5% of the sample.

Here the chain combines TRBV29-1 and TRBJ1-5, with 9 central nucleotides matching TRBD1. Sequencing used peripheral blood. This TCR derives from a woman in her sixties or seventies with COVID-19, enrolled during active disease. The DNA reads TGCAGCGCCCGGGACAGGGATAATCAGCCCCAGCATTTT. Its protein is CSARDRDNQPQHF. With the rest looked up from the reference TRBV29-1 and TRBJ1-5 genes rather than sequenced, the full variable domain is SAVISQKPSRDICQRGTSLTIQCQVDSQVTMMFWYRQQPGQSLTLIATANQGSEATYESGFVIDKFPISRPNLTFSTLTVSNMSPEDSSIYLCSARDRDNQPQHFGDGTRLSIL.